Below, one T cell receptor (beta chain) is given with its context. Assay: immunoSEQ multiplex PCR; the TCRdb copy retains only in-frame clones and omits some. The sample consists of around 86,000 clones, approximately 86% of them appearing once. The data originate from a study of radiation and T cells in renal cell carcinoma. V was shortened by 3 bases and J by 0 bases, with 9 bases between the two germline ends. This CDR3 region has 14 residues. In germline, CDR1 is SGDLS, CDR2 YYNGEE. Noted time point: blood 2 weeks post-SBRT. Treatment of the sample: 15 Gy SBRT to primary tumor, nephrectomy 4 weeks later.

This clonotype originated in a woman aged 50 to 60 with renal cell carcinoma. Material: blood, obtained from a patient whose treatment included radiotherapy and nephrectomy. The chain joins TRBV9 to TRBJ2-5, with D tentatively TRBD1 (5 bases). CDR3 in DNA: TGTGCCAGCAGCGGAAAACAGGACCAAGAGACCCAGTACTTC. Protein: CASSGKQDQETQYF. Variable domain in full (rest from reference TRBV9 and TRBJ2-5): DSGVTQTPKHLITATGQRVTLRCSPRSGDLSVYWYQQSLDQGLQFLIQYYNGEERAKGNILERFSAQQFPDLHSELNLSSLELGDSALYFCASSGKQDQETQYFGPGTRLLVL.